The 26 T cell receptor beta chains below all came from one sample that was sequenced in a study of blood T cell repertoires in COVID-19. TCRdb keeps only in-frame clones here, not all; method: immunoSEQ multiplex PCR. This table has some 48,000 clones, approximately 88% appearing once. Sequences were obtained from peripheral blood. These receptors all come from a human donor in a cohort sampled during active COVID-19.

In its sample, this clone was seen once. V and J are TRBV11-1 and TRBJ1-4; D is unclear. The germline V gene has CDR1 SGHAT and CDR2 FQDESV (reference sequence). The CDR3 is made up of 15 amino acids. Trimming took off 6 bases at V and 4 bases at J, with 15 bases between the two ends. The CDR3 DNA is TGTGCCAGCAGAGCCGCGGCGGTTAATAATGAAAAACTGTTTTTT. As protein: CASRAAAVNNEKLFF.

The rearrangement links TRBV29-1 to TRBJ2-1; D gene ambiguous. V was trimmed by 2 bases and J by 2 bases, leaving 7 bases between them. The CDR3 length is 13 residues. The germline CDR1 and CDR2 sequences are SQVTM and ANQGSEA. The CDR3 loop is CSVERSTYNEQFF. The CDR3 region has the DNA TGCAGCGTTGAACGCAGTACCTACAATGAGCAGTTCTTC.

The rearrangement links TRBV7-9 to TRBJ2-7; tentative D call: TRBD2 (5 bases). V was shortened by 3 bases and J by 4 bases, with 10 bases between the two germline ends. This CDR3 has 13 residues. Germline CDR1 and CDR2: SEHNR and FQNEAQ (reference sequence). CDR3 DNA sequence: TGTGCCAGCAGCTTGGTTAGCGAGTACGAGCAGTACTTC. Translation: CASSLVSEYEQYF.

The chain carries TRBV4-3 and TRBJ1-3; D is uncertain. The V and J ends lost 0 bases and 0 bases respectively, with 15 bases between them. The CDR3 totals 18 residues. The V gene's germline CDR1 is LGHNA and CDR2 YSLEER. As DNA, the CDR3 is TGCGCCAGCAGCCAAGACCTAGGCCGGCAGCTCTCTGGAAACACCATATATTTT. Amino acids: CASSQDLGRQLSGNTIYF.

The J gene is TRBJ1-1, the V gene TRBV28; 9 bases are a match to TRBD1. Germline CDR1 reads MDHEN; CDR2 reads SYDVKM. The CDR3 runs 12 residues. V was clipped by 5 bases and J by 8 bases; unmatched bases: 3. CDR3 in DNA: TGTGCCAGCAGTCTAGGACAGGGGGAAGCTTTCTTT. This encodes CASSLGQGEAFF.

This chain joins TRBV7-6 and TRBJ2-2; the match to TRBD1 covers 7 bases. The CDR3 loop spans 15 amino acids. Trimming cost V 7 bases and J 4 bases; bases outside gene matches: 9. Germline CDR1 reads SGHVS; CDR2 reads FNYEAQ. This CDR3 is CASTLGTGATGELFF. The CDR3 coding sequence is TGTGCCAGCACCTTGGGAACAGGGGCCACCGGGGAGCTGTTTTTT.

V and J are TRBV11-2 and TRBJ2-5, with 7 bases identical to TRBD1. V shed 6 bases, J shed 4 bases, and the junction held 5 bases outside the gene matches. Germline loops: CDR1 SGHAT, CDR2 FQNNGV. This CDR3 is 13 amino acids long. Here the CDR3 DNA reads TGTGCCAGCAGTCCTGACAGGGTAGAGACCCAGTACTTC. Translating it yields CASSPDRVETQYF.

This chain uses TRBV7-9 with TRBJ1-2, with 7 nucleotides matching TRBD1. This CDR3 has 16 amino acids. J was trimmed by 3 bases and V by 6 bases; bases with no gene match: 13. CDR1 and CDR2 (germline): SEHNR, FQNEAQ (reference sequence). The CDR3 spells CASSFQGGYYYYGYTF. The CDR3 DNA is TGTGCCAGCAGTTTCCAGGGGGGCTACTATTACTATGGCTACACCTTC.

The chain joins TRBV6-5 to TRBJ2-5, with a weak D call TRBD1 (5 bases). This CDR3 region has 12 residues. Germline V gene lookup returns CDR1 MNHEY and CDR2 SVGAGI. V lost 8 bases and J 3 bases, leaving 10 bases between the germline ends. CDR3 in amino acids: CASQGSEETQYF. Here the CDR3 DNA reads TGTGCCAGCCAGGGCTCAGAAGAGACCCAGTACTTC.

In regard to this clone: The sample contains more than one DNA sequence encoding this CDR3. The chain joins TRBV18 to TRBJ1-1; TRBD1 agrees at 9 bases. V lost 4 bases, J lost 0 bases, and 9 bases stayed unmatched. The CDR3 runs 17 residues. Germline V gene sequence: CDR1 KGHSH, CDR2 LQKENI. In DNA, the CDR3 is TGTGCCAGCTCACTTCGAGACAGGGGGAATATGAACACTGAAGCTTTCTTT. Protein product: CASSLRDRGNMNTEAFF.

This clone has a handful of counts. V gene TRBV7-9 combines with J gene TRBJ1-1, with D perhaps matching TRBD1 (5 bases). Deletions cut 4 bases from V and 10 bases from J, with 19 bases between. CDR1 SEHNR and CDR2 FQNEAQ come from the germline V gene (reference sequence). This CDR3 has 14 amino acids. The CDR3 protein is CASSSRLGEEGAFF. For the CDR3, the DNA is TGTGCCAGCAGCTCCCGCCTGGGGGAGGAAGGAGCTTTCTTT.

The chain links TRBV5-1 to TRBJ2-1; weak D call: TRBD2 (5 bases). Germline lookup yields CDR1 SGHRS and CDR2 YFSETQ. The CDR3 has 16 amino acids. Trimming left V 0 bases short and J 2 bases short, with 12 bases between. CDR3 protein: CASSLGRLATYNEQFF. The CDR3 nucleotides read TGCGCCAGCAGCTTGGGTCGGCTAGCCACCTACAATGAGCAGTTCTTC.

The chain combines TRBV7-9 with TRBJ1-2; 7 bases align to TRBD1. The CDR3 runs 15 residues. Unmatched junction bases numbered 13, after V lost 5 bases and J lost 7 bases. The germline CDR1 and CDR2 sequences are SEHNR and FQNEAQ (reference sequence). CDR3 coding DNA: TGTGCCAGCAGCCCGGGTTTGAGACAGGGTTTTGGCTACACCTTC. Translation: CASSPGLRQGFGYTF.

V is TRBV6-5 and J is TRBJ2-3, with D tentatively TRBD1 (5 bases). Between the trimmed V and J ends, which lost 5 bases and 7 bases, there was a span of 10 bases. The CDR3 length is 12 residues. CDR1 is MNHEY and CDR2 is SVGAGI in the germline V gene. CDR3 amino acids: CASSLQDYTQYF. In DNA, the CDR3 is TGTGCCAGCAGTCTACAGGATTATACGCAGTATTTT.

CDR3 DNA: TGCAGCGTGACTGTATCCTACGAGCAGTACTTC. This translates into CSVTVSYEQYF. The gene calls are TRBV29-1 and TRBJ2-7, with D unresolved. Trimming left V 6 bases short and J 1 base short, with 7 bases between. Per the germline V gene, CDR1 is SQVTM and CDR2 is ANQGSEA. The CDR3 is made up of 11 amino acids.

CDR3 loop: CASRPGTDSYEQYF. The CDR3 DNA is TGTGCCAGCAGGCCTGGGACAGACTCCTACGAGCAGTACTTC. The chain employs TRBV2 and TRBJ2-7, with 7 bases lining up with TRBD1. CDR1 and CDR2 (germline): SNHLY, FYNNEI. V was pared by 6 bases and J by 0 bases, with 5 bases of the junction left unmatched. This CDR3 is 14 amino acids long.

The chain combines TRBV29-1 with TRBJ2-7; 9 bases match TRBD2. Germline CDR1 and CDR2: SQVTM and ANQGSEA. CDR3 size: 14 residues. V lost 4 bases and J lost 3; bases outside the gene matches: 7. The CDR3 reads CSVGAGGSGYEQYF. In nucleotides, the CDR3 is TGCAGCGTTGGCGCGGGAGGGTCAGGCTACGAGCAGTACTTC.

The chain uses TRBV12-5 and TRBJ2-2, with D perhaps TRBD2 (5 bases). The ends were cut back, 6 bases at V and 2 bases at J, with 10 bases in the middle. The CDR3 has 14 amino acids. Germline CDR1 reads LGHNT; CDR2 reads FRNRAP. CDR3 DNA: TGTGCTAGTGGCCGGGAACCAAACACCGGGGAGCTGTTTTTT. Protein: CASGREPNTGELFF.

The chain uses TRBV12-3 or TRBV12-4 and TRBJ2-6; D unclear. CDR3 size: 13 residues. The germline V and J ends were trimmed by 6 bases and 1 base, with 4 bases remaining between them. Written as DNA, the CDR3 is TGTGCCAGCAGCCTATCTGGGGCCAACGTCCTGACTTTC. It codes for CASSLSGANVLTF.

In nucleotides, the CDR3 is TGTGCCAGCAGTTTATTATGGAACACTGAAGCTTTCTTT. It translates to CASSLLWNTEAFF. V and J are TRBV27 and TRBJ1-1; no clear D gene. CDR1 and CDR2 (germline): MNHEY, SMNVEV (reference sequence). The CDR3 has 13 amino acids. V gave up 1 base and J gave up 1 base, with 4 bases separating them.

CDR3 sequence reads: CASSLVRGSGANVLTF. The CDR3 DNA is TGTGCCAGCAGCTTAGTCCGGGGCTCTGGGGCCAACGTCCTGACTTTC. The chain couples TRBV7-3 to TRBJ2-6, with a possible D match to TRBD2 (5 bases). V lost 2 bases, J lost 0 bases, and 8 bases lay in between. Germline CDR1 reads SGHTA; CDR2 reads FQGTGA. CDR3 size: 16 residues.

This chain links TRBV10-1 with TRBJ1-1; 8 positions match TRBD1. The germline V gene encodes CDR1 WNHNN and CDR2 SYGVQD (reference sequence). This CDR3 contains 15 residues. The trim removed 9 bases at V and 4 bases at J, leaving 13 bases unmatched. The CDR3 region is CASSRGPAASTEAFF. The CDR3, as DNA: TGCGCCAGTTCCAGGGGGCCCGCAGCTAGCACTGAAGCTTTCTTT.

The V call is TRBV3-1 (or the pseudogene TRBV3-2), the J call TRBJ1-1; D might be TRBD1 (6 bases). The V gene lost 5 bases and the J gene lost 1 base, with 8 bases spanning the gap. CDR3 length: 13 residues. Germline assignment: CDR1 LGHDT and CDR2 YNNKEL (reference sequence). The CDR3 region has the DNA TGTGCCAGCAGCGACAGGAAGAACACTGAAGCTTTCTTT. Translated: CASSDRKNTEAFF.

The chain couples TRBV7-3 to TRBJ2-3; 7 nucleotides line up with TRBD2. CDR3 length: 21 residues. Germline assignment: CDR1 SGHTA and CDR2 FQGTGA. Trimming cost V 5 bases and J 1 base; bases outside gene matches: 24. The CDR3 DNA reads TGTGCCAGCAGCCCGCGGGGGTCGATAACGGGAGGAAGTGGGGGCACAGATACGCAGTATTTT. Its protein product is CASSPRGSITGGSGGTDTQYF.

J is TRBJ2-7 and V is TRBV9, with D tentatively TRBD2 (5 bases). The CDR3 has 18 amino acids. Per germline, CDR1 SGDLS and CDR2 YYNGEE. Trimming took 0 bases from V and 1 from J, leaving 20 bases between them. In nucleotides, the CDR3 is TGTGCCAGCAGCGTAGGCGCGGGTGGGGAGCGGATGTCCTACGAGCAGTACTTC. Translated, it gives CASSVGAGGERMSYEQYF. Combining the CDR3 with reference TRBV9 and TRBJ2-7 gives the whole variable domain DSGVTQTPKHLITATGQRVTLRCSPRSGDLSVYWYQQSLDQGLQFLIQYYNGEERAKGNILERFSAQQFPDLHSELNLSSLELGDSALYFCASSVGAGGERMSYEQYFGPGTRLTVT.

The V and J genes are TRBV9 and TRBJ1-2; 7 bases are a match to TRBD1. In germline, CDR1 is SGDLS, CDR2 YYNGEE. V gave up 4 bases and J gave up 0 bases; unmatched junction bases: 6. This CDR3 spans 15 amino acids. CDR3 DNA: TGTGCCAGCAGCAGTGGACAGGAGACTAACTATGGCTACACCTTC. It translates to CASSSGQETNYGYTF.